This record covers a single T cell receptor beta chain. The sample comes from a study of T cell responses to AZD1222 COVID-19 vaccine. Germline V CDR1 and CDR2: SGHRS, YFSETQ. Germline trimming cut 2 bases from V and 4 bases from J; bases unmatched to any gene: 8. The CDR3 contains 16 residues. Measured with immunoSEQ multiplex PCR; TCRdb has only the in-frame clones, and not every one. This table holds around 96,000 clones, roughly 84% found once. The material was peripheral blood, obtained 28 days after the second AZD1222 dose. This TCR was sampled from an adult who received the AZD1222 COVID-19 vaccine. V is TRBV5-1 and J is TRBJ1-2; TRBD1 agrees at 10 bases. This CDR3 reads CASSLGGTGDAYGYTF. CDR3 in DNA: TGCGCCAGCAGCTTAGGGGGGACAGGGGACGCCTATGGCTACACCTTC.